The next 5 T cell receptor beta chains were all read from a single sample in a study of PD-L1 blockade in urothelial cancer. The time point was: pretreatment peripheral blood. Method: immunoSEQ multiplex PCR; TCRdb's copy keeps in-frame clones and lacks some. Among about 63,000 clones listed, roughly 79% were seen once. The material was PBMCs, obtained around atezolizumab (anti-PD-L1) treatment. Receptors were obtained from a man in his 70s with urothelial cancer.

This clone was counted once. The chain combines TRBV2 with TRBJ2-3; 7 nucleotides match TRBD1. The J segment lost 0 bases and the V segment lost 5 bases, leaving 5 bases of the junction unmatched. There are 15 residues in the CDR3. Per germline, CDR1 SNHLY and CDR2 FYNNEI. DNA of the CDR3: TGTGCCAGCAGTCTAAGGGGACAGAGCACAGATACGCAGTATTTT. Protein: CASSLRGQSTDTQYF.

The V call is TRBV6-5, the J call TRBJ1-1; possibly TRBD1 for D (5 bases). Germline-derived CDR1 and CDR2 are MNHEY and SVGAGI. CDR3 length: 13 residues. Deletions cut 6 bases from V and 3 bases from J, with 11 bases between. CDR3 in DNA: TGTGCCAGCAGCCCCAGACAGTACACTGAAGCTTTCTTT. Its translation: CASSPRQYTEAFF.

The chain joins TRBV6-6 to TRBJ1-1, with D possibly matching TRBD1 (6 bases). Between the trimmed V and J ends, which lost 6 bases and 3 bases, there was a span of 11 bases. Looked up from germline, CDR1 is MNHNY and CDR2 is SVGAGI (reference sequence). This CDR3 is built from 13 residues. CDR3 in DNA: TGTGCCAGCAGGAAAAAGGGGGACACTGAAGCTTTCTTT. This encodes CASRKKGDTEAFF.

This clone turned up a few times. V usage is TRBV2 and J usage is TRBJ2-7; the match to TRBD1 covers 7 bases. The CDR3 has 14 amino acids. With 6 bases clipped from V and 2 bases from J, the junction kept 7 bases outside the gene matches. Germline CDR1 is SNHLY and CDR2 is FYNNEI. The CDR3 region has the DNA TGTGCCAGCAGATGGGACAGAGACGCCTACGAGCAGTACTTC. Translation: CASRWDRDAYEQYF.

This chain uses TRBV9 with TRBJ2-3; 7 bases map to TRBD1. Germline-derived CDR1 and CDR2 are SGDLS and YYNGEE. The CDR3 is 15 amino acids. The V and J ends lost 0 bases and 4 bases, in that order; junction bases with no gene match: 5. The CDR3: CASSVGQGSPDTQYF. The CDR3 DNA is TGTGCCAGCAGCGTAGGACAGGGTTCTCCAGATACGCAGTATTTT.